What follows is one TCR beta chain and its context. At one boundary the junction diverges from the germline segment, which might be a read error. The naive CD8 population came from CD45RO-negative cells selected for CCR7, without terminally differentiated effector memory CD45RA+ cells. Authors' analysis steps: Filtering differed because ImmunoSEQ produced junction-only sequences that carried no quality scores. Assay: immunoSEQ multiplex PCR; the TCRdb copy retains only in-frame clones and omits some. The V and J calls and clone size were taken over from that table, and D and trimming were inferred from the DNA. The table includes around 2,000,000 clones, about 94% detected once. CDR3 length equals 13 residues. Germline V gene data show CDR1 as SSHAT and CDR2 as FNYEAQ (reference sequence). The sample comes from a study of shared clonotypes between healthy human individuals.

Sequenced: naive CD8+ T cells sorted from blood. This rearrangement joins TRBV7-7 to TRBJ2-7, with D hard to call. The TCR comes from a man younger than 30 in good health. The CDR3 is CASSLERSYEQYF. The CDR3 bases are TGTGCTAGCAGCTTGGAACGGAGCTACGAGCAGTACTTC.